Listed below are T cell receptor beta chains from one sample, sequenced in a study of blood T cell repertoires in COVID-19. Measured with immunoSEQ multiplex PCR; TCRdb has only the in-frame clones, and not every one. The repertoire holds over 300,000 clones, with around four fifths as singletons. The sequenced sample was peripheral blood. These receptors were collected from a woman between 50 and 59 years old with acute or convalescent COVID-19. CDR3s include the opening cysteine and the closing phenylalanine or tryptophan. The D gene is left open where the match is weak. The listing skips clone size in some rows; elsewhere it reads once, few, many or a size class.

CDR3nt | CDR3aa | d_gene | j_gene | abundance | v_gene
TGTGCCAGCAGCTTAGAGCCCAGGGGGCGCACTGAAAAACTGTTTTTT | CASSLEPRGRTEKLFF | TRBD1 | TRBJ1-4 | once | TRBV7-2
TGTGCCAGCAGTGGCCAGGACACAGATACGCAGTATTTT | CASSGQDTDTQYF | - | TRBJ2-3 | - | TRBV6-4
TGTGCCAGCAGTTTCATCCGCAATCAGCCCCAGCATTTT | CASSFIRNQPQHF | - | TRBJ1-5 | - | TRBV12-3/TRBV12-4
TGTGCCAGCAGTTTGAGGGTTAACCAGCCCCAGCATTTT | CASSLRVNQPQHF | - | TRBJ1-5 | - | TRBV27
TGTGCCAGTAGTGTTACACCAGCAACTAATGAAAAACTGTTTTTT | CASSVTPATNEKLFF | - | TRBJ1-4 | - | TRBV19
TGTGCCAGCAGTTACCCGGGGGGTGAAAAACTGTTTTTT | CASSYPGGEKLFF | - | TRBJ1-4 | - | TRBV6-5
TGTGCCAGCAGCGCCGGGACCGGGGAGCTGTTTTTT | CASSAGTGELFF | - | TRBJ2-2 | - | TRBV9
TGTGCCAGCAGCTTAGGGGGCAGGGGGCCTACTGAAGCTTTCTTT | CASSLGGRGPTEAFF | TRBD1 | TRBJ1-1 | - | TRBV7-9
TGTGCTAGTGGTTCCCACAGGAGGAACACTGAAGCTTTCTTT | CASGSHRRNTEAFF | - | TRBJ1-1 | - | TRBV12-5
TGTGCCAGCAGCTTAGGTGGGGCCGGAGCTAACTATGGCTACACCTTC | CASSLGGAGANYGYTF | - | TRBJ1-2 | - | TRBV7-9